This T cell receptor beta chain came from a study of Tregs in tolerant kidney transplant recipients. Related graft donors supplied nonmyeloablative bone marrow transplants, and mixed chimerism was transient. Unstimulated regulatory T cells (CD4+CD25+CD127-), CD4+CD25- non-regulatory cells, CD4 and CD8 cells were FACS-sorted from thawed PBMCs. Measured with immunoSEQ multiplex PCR; TCRdb has only the in-frame clones, and not every one. The table records under 90,000 clones, roughly 91% of them present only once. As regards this clone: No antigen is known for it.

Study-level findings and limits: This study did not directly address biological reproducibility. Antigen-driven expansion was suggested because donor-specific Tregs expanded more than all Tregs in tolerant patients.

This CDR3 spans 14 amino acids. Looked up from germline, CDR1 is GTSNPN and CDR2 is SVGIG (reference sequence). V shed 0 bases and J shed 2 bases, with 8 bases lying between them. The input for sequencing was CD4+ T cells from blood (PBMCs), taken 24 months after the transplant. The chain couples TRBV30 to TRBJ1-5; maybe TRBD1 (5 bases). The receptor was derived from a human patient who received a combined kidney and bone marrow transplant. The graft donor may be the source of some T cells. The CDR3 region is CAWSVQGGNQPQHF. CDR3 in DNA: TGTGCCTGGAGTGTACAAGGGGGCAATCAGCCCCAGCATTTT.